The clone carrying this TCR beta chain has at least ten counts. Its antigen is unidentified. V lost 3 bases to trimming and J lost 3 bases, with 13 bases between them. The CDR3 spans 14 residues. The germline gives CDR1 SGDLS, CDR2 YYNGEE. Graves' hyperthyroidism is called stable when ophthalmopathy does not progress within 18 months. Patients were excluded because of uncontrolled infection, other autoimmune disease, pregnancy or lactation. The data were obtained in a study of T cells in Graves' hyperthyroidism and ophthalmopathy. RNA transcripts served as the template for amplifying TCR beta CDR3 regions. HTBI primers were used for first-round RT-PCR of the TCR CDR3. TCRdb redid the calling of the multiplex PCR reads with MiXCR, one entry per CDR3 protein. The top ten clones hold around 32% of a sample with approximately 48,000 distinct CDR3 sequences, more than 40% of them seen once. Whole-study results and caveats: Most clonotypes expanded in thyroid above 0.001 were likewise present in blood. Ophthalmopathy could be told apart from stable hyperthyroidism with a 13 V-J model.

J is TRBJ2-7 and V is TRBV9, with a tentative D call TRBD2 (6 bases). This TCR was sampled from a woman in her forties or fifties with Graves' hyperthyroidism. The sample consisted of peripheral blood or thyroid tissue (not recorded which). The CDR3 nucleotides read TGTGCCAGCAGCGCAGCCCCGGGACTCTACGAGCAGTACTTC. It codes for CASSAAPGLYEQYF.